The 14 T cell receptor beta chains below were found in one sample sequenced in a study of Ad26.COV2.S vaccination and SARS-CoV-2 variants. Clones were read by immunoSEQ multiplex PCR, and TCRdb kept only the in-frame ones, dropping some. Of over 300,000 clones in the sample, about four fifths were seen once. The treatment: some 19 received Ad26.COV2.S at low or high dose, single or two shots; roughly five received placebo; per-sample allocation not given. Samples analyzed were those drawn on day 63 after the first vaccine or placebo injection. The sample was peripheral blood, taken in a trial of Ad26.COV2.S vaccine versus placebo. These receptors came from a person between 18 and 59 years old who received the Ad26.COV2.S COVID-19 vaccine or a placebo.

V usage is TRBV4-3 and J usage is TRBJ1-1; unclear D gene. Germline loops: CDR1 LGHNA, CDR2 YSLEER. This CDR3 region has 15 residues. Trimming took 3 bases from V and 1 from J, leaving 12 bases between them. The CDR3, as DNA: TGCGCCAGCAGCCAGTCGTCCGGGCGGAACACTGAAGCTTTCTTT. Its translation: CASSQSSGRNTEAFF.

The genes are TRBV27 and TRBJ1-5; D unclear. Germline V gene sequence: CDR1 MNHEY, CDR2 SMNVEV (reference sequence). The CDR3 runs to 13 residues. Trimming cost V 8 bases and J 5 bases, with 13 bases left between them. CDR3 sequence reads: CASSISLDQPQHF. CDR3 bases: TGTGCCAGCTCCATCTCCCTTGATCAGCCCCAGCATTTT.

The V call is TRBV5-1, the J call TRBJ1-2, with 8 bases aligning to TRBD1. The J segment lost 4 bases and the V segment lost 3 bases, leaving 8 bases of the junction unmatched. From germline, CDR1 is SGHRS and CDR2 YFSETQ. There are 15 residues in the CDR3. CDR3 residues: CASSSGQGPIYGYTF. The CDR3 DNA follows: TGCGCCAGCAGCTCCGGACAGGGCCCAATCTATGGCTACACCTTC.

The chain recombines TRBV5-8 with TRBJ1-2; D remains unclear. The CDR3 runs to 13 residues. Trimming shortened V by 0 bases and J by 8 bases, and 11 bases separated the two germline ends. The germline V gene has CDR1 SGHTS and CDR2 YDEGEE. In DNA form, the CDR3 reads TGTGCCAGCAGCTTGGCCATCTGGGGAGGCTACACCTTC. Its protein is CASSLAIWGGYTF.

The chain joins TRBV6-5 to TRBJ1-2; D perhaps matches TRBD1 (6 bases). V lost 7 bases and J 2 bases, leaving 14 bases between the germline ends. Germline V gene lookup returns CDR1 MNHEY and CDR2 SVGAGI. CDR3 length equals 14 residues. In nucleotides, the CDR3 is TGTGCCAGCAAACGAACAGGGACCAACTATGGCTACACCTTC. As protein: CASKRTGTNYGYTF.

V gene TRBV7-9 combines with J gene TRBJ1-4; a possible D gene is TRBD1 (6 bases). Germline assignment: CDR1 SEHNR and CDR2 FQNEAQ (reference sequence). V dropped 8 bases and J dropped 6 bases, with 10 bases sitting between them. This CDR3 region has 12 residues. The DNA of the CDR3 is TGTGCCAGCCAGGGGAGTGATGAAAAACTGTTTTTT. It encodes CASQGSDEKLFF.

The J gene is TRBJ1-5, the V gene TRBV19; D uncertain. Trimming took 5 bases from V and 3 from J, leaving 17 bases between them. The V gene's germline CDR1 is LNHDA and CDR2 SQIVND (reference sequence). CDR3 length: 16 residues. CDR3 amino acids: CASSAHRRDINQPQHF. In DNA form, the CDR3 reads TGTGCCAGTAGTGCCCACCGCCGGGATATCAATCAGCCCCAGCATTTT.

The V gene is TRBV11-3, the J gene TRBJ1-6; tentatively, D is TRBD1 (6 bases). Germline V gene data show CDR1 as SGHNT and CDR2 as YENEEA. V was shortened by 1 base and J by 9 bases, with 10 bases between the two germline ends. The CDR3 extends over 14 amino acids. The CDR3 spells CASSLGQVVSPLHF. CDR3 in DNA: TGTGCCAGCAGCTTAGGACAGGTGGTTTCACCCCTCCACTTT.

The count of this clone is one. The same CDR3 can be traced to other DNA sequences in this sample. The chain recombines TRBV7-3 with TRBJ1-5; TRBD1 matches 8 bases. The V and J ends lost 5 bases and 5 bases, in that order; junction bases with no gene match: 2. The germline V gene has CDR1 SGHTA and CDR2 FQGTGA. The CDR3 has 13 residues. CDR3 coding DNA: TGTGCCAGCAGCCTGGACAGGGATCAGCCCCAGCATTTT. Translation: CASSLDRDQPQHF.

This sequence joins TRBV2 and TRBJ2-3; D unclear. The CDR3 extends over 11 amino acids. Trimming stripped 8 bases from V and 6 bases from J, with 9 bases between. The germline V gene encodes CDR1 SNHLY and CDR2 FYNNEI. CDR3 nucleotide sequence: TGTGCCAGCCGCGCGTTGGATACGCAGTATTTT. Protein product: CASRALDTQYF.

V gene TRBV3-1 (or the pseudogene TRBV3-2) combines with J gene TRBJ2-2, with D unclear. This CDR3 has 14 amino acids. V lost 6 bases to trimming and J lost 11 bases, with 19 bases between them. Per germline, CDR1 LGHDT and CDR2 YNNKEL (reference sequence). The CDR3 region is CASSPRQPTNELFF. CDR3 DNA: TGTGCCAGCAGTCCTCGGCAACCTACCAATGAGCTGTTTTTT.

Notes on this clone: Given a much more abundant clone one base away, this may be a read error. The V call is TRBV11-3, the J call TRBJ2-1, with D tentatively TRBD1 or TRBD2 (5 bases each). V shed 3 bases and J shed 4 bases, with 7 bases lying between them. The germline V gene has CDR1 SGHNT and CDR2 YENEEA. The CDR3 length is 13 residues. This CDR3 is CASSFGGYNEQFF. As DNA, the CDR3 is TGTGCCAGCAGCTTTGGGGGTTACAATGAGCAGTTCTTC.

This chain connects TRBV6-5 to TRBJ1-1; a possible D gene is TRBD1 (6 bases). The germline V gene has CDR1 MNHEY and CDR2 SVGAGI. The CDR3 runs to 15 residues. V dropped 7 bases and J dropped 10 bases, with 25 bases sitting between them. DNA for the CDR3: TGTGCCAGCAAGGGGGACTGGGGCAGGGCGAGTGGAGCTTTCTTT. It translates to CASKGDWGRASGAFF.

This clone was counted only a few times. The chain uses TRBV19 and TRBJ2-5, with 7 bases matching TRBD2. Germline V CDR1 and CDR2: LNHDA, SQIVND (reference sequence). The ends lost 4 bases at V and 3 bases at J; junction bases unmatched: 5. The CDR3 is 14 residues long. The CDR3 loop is CASSRGGLEETQYF. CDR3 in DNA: TGTGCCAGTAGTAGGGGGGGACTCGAAGAGACCCAGTACTTC.